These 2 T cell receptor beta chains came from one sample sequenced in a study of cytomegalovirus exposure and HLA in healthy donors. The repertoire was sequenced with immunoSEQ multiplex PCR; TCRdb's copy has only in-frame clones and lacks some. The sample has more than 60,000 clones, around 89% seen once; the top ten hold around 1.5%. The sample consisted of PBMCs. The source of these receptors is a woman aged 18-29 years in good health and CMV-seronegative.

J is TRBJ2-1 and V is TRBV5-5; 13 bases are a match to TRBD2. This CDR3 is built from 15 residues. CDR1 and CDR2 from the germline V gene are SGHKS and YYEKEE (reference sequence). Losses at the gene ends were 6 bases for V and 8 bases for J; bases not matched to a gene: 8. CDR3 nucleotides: TGTGCCAGCACCGAGGGACTAGCGGGGTTTTATGAGCAGTTCTTC. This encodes CASTEGLAGFYEQFF. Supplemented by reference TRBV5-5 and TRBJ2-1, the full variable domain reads DAGVTQSPTHLIKTRGQQVTLRCSPISGHKSVSWYQQVLGQGPQFIFQYYEKEERGRGNFPDRFSARQFPNYSSELNVNALLLGDSALYLCASTEGLAGFYEQFFGPGTRLTVL.

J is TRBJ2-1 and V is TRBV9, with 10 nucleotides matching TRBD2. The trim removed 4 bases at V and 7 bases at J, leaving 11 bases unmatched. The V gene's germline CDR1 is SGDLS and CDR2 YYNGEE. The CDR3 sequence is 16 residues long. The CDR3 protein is CASSTLSGRAYNEQFF. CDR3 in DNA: TGTGCCAGCAGCACCTTGAGCGGGAGGGCTTATAATGAGCAGTTCTTC. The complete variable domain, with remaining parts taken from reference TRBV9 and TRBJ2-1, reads DSGVTQTPKHLITATGQRVTLRCSPRSGDLSVYWYQQSLDQGLQFLIQYYNGEERAKGNILERFSAQQFPDLHSELNLSSLELGDSALYFCASSTLSGRAYNEQFFGPGTRLTVL.